This T cell receptor (beta chain) was recorded in a study of cytomegalovirus exposure and HLA in healthy donors. PCR involved 60 Vbeta and 13 Jbeta primers. Method: immunoSEQ multiplex PCR; TCRdb's copy keeps in-frame clones and lacks some. The sample has over 90,000 clones, more than 75% seen once. CDR1 and CDR2 from the germline V gene are MGHRA and YSYEKL. J lost 15 bases, V lost 4 bases, and 6 bases had no gene match. This CDR3 has 13 amino acids. The sequence was collected from a young woman in good health and CMV-seropositive. The rearrangement links TRBV4-1 to TRBJ2-1, with 13 nucleotides matching TRBD2. What was sequenced was PBMCs. CDR3 sequence: CASSPLGLAGPFF. CDR3 in DNA: TGCGCCAGCAGCCCATTGGGACTAGCGGGACCGTTCTTC.